Detailed here is one T cell receptor (beta chain). Its antigen is unknown. This specimen comes from a study of T cell responses to AZD1222 COVID-19 vaccine. Findings and limits, study-wide: Most donors were white British, females outnumbered males, and clonal diversity was possibly underestimated. Epitopes outside B.1.351 and B.1.1.7 mutated regions reportedly drew nearly half of spike TCRs. Regions 160-218 and 743-854 held dominance among vaccine-associated CD4 TCRs, which spanned spike.

The CDR3 covers 18 residues. Trimming removed 8 bases from V and 4 bases from J, with 26 bases in between. Germline-derived CDR1 and CDR2 are SEHNR and FQNEAQ (reference sequence). Profiled with immunoSEQ multiplex PCR; TCRdb holds only in-frame clones, not every one. In the table there are 100,000 to 150,000 clones, 86% of which are singletons. The origin of this receptor is an adult in good health. The J gene is TRBJ1-4, the V gene TRBV7-9, with TRBD1 as a possible D gene (5 bases). The sample was peripheral blood, taken on day 0 of AZD1222 vaccination. In DNA, the CDR3 is TGTGCCAGCGGACAACGAGCGACTCGACAACTTGGTAATGAAAAACTGTTTTTT. Translated, it gives CASGQRATRQLGNEKLFF.